One sample yielded the 10 T cell receptor beta chains listed below, sequenced in a study of T cell changes during pregnancy in multiple sclerosis. TCRdb's table, derived via immunoSEQ multiplex PCR, lists solely in-frame clones and lacks some. The sample includes tens of thousands of clones, 70% to 90% seen only once; the top ten take around 0.57%. This material consisted of CD4+ T cells from peripheral blood mononuclear cells, taken before pregnancy. Receptor source: a female donor with multiple sclerosis, enrolled in a pregnancy study.

This clone was recorded a few times. The chain employs TRBV4-1 and TRBJ1-2; D might be TRBD1 (5 bases). Deletions cut 5 bases from V and 3 bases from J, with 13 bases between. In germline, CDR1 is MGHRA, CDR2 YSYEKL. The CDR3 contains 14 residues. The CDR3 region is CASSSPGGDYGYTF. The DNA of the CDR3 is TGCGCCAGCAGCTCCCCGGGGGGGGACTATGGCTACACCTTC.

The genes are TRBV13 and TRBJ2-3; D ambiguous. V shed 3 bases and J shed 4 bases, with 11 bases lying between them. Germline lookup yields CDR1 PRHDT and CDR2 FYEKMQ (reference sequence). The CDR3 loop spans 14 amino acids. CDR3 region: CASSFGQRSDTQYF. In DNA form, the CDR3 reads TGTGCCAGCAGCTTCGGCCAGCGATCAGATACGCAGTATTTT.

This chain uses TRBV7-9 with TRBJ1-1; D is uncertain. CDR1 and CDR2 from the germline V gene are SEHNR and FQNEAQ (reference sequence). The V end was cut by 6 bases, the J end by 6 bases, with 14 bases between. The CDR3 loop spans 13 amino acids. CDR3 in amino acids: CASRVASISEAFF. In DNA, the CDR3 is TGTGCCAGCAGAGTCGCGTCAATATCTGAAGCTTTCTTT.

The gene calls are TRBV7-9 and TRBJ2-2, with 9 bases matching TRBD2. J gave up 5 bases and V 5 bases, and 3 bases lay outside the gene matches. In germline, CDR1 is SEHNR, CDR2 FQNEAQ (reference sequence). The CDR3 consists of 14 residues. The DNA of the CDR3 is TGTGCCAGCAGCCCCGCGGGAGGGACCGGGGAGCTGTTTTTT. This sequence encodes CASSPAGGTGELFF.

The chain employs TRBV9 and TRBJ2-1; tentative D call: TRBD2 (7 bases). There are 15 residues in the CDR3. The V end lost 0 bases, the J end lost 3 bases, and 10 bases lay between the germline ends. In germline, CDR1 is SGDLS, CDR2 YYNGEE. The chain's CDR3 is CASSVGGGGYNEQFF. The CDR3 DNA reads TGTGCCAGCAGCGTAGGGGGGGGCGGCTACAATGAGCAGTTCTTC.

The V call is TRBV18, the J call TRBJ2-3; tentative D call: TRBD1 (5 bases). CDR1 and CDR2 from the germline V gene are KGHSH and LQKENI. Trimming removed 5 bases at V and 5 bases at J, with 11 bases between. This CDR3 region has 13 residues. In DNA, the CDR3 is TGTGCCAGCTCATCCCAGGGCCTAGATACGCAGTATTTT. Protein: CASSSQGLDTQYF. The whole variable domain, remainder taken from reference TRBV18 and TRBJ2-3, is NAGVMQNPRHLVRRRGQEARLRCSPMKGHSHVYWYRQLPEEGLKFMVYLQKENIIDESGMPKERFSAEFPKEGPSILRIQQVVRGDSAAYFCASSSQGLDTQYFGPGTRLTVL.

The chain couples TRBV29-1 to TRBJ2-6; 8 nucleotides match TRBD1. Trimming took 4 bases from V and 0 from J; bases not matched to a gene: 5. CDR1 is SQVTM and CDR2 is ANQGSEA in the germline V gene. The CDR3 has 16 amino acids. CDR3: CSVGDRFDSGANVLTF. The DNA of the CDR3 is TGCAGCGTTGGGGACAGGTTTGACTCTGGGGCCAACGTCCTGACTTTC.

V gene TRBV30 combines with J gene TRBJ1-2, with D unresolved. The V and J ends lost 4 bases and 4 bases respectively, with 10 bases between them. The CDR3 contains 12 residues. CDR1 and CDR2 (germline): GTSNPN, SVGIG (reference sequence). CDR3 in DNA: TGTGCCTGGAACGGTAACTTCTATGGCTACACCTTC. Amino acids: CAWNGNFYGYTF.

This clone was counted only a few times. This chain joins TRBV18 and TRBJ1-6; unclear D gene. V shed 6 bases and J shed 17 bases, with 14 bases lying between them. Looked up from germline, CDR1 is KGHSH and CDR2 is LQKENI. This CDR3 contains 11 residues. CDR3 bases: TGTGCCAGCTCCTCAACTGGTCTTATCCACTTT. This encodes CASSSTGLIHF.

The chain links TRBV7-2 to TRBJ2-1; TRBD1 might be the D (6 bases). Per the germline V gene, CDR1 is SGHTA and CDR2 is FQGNSA. This CDR3 comprises 15 residues. The V end was cut by 3 bases, the J end by 2 bases, with 11 bases between. In DNA, the CDR3 is TGTGCCAGCAGCTTTACCTGGGGGCCCTACAATGAGCAGTTCTTC. It specifies CASSFTWGPYNEQFF.